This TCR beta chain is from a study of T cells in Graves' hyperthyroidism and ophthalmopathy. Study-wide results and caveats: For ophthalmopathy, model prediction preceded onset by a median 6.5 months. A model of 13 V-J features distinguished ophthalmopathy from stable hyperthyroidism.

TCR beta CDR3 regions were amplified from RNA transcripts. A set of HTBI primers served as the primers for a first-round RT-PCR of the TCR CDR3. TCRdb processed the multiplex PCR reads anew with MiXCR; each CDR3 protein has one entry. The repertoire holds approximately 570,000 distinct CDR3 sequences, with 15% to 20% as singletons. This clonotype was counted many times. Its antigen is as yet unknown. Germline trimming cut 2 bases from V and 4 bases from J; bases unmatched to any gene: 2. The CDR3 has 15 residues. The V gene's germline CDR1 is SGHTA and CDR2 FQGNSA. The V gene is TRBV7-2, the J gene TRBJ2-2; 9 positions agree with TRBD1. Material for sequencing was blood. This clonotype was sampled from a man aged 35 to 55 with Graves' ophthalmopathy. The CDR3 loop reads CASSLRQGGTGELFF. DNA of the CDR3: TGTGCCAGCAGCTTACGACAGGGGGGCACCGGGGAGCTGTTTTTT.